Listed below are T cell receptor beta chains from one sample, sequenced in a study of OX40 agonist ivuxolimab in advanced cancers. TCRdb's copy holds only in-frame clones and misses some; the assay was immunoSEQ multiplex PCR. Of about 35,000 clones listed, roughly 84% are singletons. The material sequenced was CD4+ or CD8+ T cells sorted from blood, taken in a trial of the OX40 agonist ivuxolimab. These receptors all stem from an adult with an advanced solid tumor such as melanoma, head and neck, liver or kidney cancer. CDR3s include the opening cysteine and the closing phenylalanine or tryptophan. The D gene is left open where the match is weak. Part of the rows lack a size; the others show once, few, many or a class for expanded clones.

v_gene,j_gene,d_gene,abundance,CDR3aa,CDR3nt
TRBV2,TRBJ1-1,NA,few,CASKVTGPPEAFF,TGTGCCAGCAAAGTAACAGGGCCCCCTGAAGCTTTCTTT
TRBV30,TRBJ2-7,NA,NA,CTDLRGQYF,TGTACCGACCTCAGAGGGCAGTACTTC
TRBV27,TRBJ2-7,TRBD1,NA,CASSSDRGRFEQYF,TGTGCCAGCAGTTCAGACAGGGGGCGATTTGAGCAGTACTTC
TRBV13,TRBJ1-5,NA,NA,CASSYQHSNQPQHF,TGTGCCAGCAGTTACCAGCATAGCAATCAGCCCCAGCATTTT
TRBV6-5,TRBJ1-1,NA,few,CASSYSILSEAFF,TGTGCCAGCAGTTACTCGATTCTGTCTGAAGCTTTCTTT
TRBV6-1,TRBJ1-3,NA,NA,CASSFEGPAGNTIYF,TGTGCCAGCAGTTTCGAGGGGCCGGCTGGAAACACCATATATTTT
TRBV5-1,TRBJ2-2,TRBD1,NA,CTSGQDTGELFF,TGCACCAGCGGACAGGACACCGGGGAGCTGTTTTTT
TRBV11-2,TRBJ1-4,TRBD1,NA,CASSTKTGANEKLFF,TGTGCCAGCAGCACTAAGACAGGGGCGAATGAAAAACTGTTTTTT
TRBV14,TRBJ1-2,NA,once,CASSQSNKGGYTF,TGTGCCAGCAGCCAATCCAACAAGGGTGGCTACACCTTC
TRBV27,TRBJ2-5,NA,NA,CASSLGGRQPSETQYF,TGTGCCAGCAGTTTAGGAGGCAGGCAACCGTCAGAGACCCAGTACTTC
TRBV11-2,TRBJ2-1,NA,NA,CASSWSSLEQFF,TGTGCCAGCTCCTGGAGTAGCCTTGAGCAGTTCTTC